Below are 13 T cell receptor beta chains sequenced from a single sample in a study of CD8+ T cells in alopecia areata. TCR sequencing used cDNA made by reverse transcription of extracted RNA. TCRdb's copy holds only in-frame clones and misses some; the assay was immunoSEQ multiplex PCR. The sample contains under 300,000 clones, 67% of which appear only once. This specimen was CD4+ T cells sorted from blood, taken at week 0. All receptors come from a human donor with alopecia areata.

This clone has just one count. This chain links TRBV2 with TRBJ2-4; D is ambiguous. In germline, CDR1 is SNHLY, CDR2 FYNNEI. The CDR3 has 10 amino acids. The ends were cut back, 6 bases at V and 7 bases at J, with 4 bases in the middle. CDR3 nucleotide sequence: TGTGCCAGCAGGGGGAACATTCAGTACTTC. Translated, it gives CASRGNIQYF.

The chain couples TRBV18 to TRBJ2-1; D is undetermined. V lost 0 bases and J 2 bases, leaving 8 bases between the germline ends. CDR1 KGHSH and CDR2 LQKENI come from the germline V gene. This CDR3 is built from 15 residues. CDR3 loop: CASSPPQVTYNEQFF. In nucleotides, the CDR3 is TGTGCCAGCTCACCACCGCAGGTTACCTACAATGAGCAGTTCTTC.

The gene calls are TRBV5-1 and TRBJ1-6; D remains ambiguous. The germline gives CDR1 SGHRS, CDR2 YFSETQ. The CDR3 consists of 14 residues. Trimming removed 0 bases at V and 3 bases at J, with 4 bases between. For the CDR3, the DNA is TGCGCCAGCAGCTTGGACAGCTATAATTCACCCCTCCACTTT. Residues: CASSLDSYNSPLHF.

This clone was observed once. This sequence joins TRBV11-3 and TRBJ2-3, with a tentative D call TRBD1 (6 bases). CDR1 is SGHNT and CDR2 is YENEEA in the germline V gene. CDR3 length: 13 amino acids. V was trimmed by 1 base and J by 9 bases, leaving 11 bases between them. CDR3 nucleotide sequence: TGTGCCAGCAGCTTAGGTCAGGGGCGGACGCAGTATTTT. This translates into CASSLGQGRTQYF.

This clone was recorded only once. The V gene is TRBV30, the J gene TRBJ1-2, with 7 bases lining up with TRBD1. In germline, CDR1 is GTSNPN, CDR2 SVGIG (reference sequence). The V segment lost 2 bases and the J segment 4 bases; nucleotides outside the gene matches: 4. The CDR3 contains 13 residues. The chain's CDR3 is CAWSPGTVYGYTF. Here the CDR3 DNA reads TGTGCCTGGAGTCCAGGGACAGTCTATGGCTACACCTTC. The whole variable domain, filled in from reference TRBV30 and TRBJ1-2, reads SQTIHQWPATLVQPVGSPLSLECTVEGTSNPNLYWYRQAAGRGLQLLFYSVGIGQISSEVPQNLSASRPQDRQFILSSKKLLLSDSGFYLCAWSPGTVYGYTFGSGTRLTVV.

CDR3 region: CASSFGTSRPSAYNEQFF. CDR3 nucleotides: TGTGCCAGCAGCTTTGGGACTAGCAGACCCAGCGCCTACAATGAGCAGTTCTTC. This chain connects TRBV7-8 to TRBJ2-1; 9 nucleotides align to TRBD2. This CDR3 spans 18 amino acids. Germline trimming cut 3 bases from V and 2 bases from J; bases unmatched to any gene: 11. The germline gives CDR1 SGHVS, CDR2 FQNEAQ.

This chain connects TRBV6-5 to TRBJ1-2, with no clear D. The germline CDR1 and CDR2 sequences are MNHEY and SVGAGI. CDR3 length: 13 residues. V lost 8 bases and J 2 bases, leaving 12 bases between the germline ends. The CDR3 DNA follows: TGTGCCAGCCGAAGGGCAGTAAACTATGGCTACACCTTC. It specifies CASRRAVNYGYTF.

CDR3 loop: CAWAPGTYRDEQYF. For the CDR3, the DNA is TGTGCCTGGGCCCCCGGGACCTATCGGGACGAGCAGTACTTC. The rearrangement joins TRBV30 to TRBJ2-7; D is perhaps TRBD1 or TRBD2 (5 bases each). Germline V lookup: CDR1 GTSNPN, CDR2 SVGIG (reference sequence). The ends were cut back, 5 bases at V and 5 bases at J, with 19 bases in the middle. CDR3 size: 14 residues.

This clone was detected a few times. The genes are TRBV7-9 and TRBJ2-5; D gene unclear. Deletions cut 1 base from V and 4 bases from J, with 13 bases between. The length of the CDR3 is 15 residues. From germline, CDR1 is SEHNR and CDR2 FQNEAQ (reference sequence). The CDR3 nucleotides read TGTGCCAGCAGCTTAGGAGTAGGCGCGTCAGAGACCCAGTACTTC. Translated, it gives CASSLGVGASETQYF.

The CDR3 is CASSEAWGGAGANVLTF. DNA for the CDR3: TGTGCCAGCAGTGAAGCGTGGGGGGGCGCTGGGGCCAACGTCCTGACTTTC. The V call is TRBV6-1, the J call TRBJ2-6; tentatively, D is TRBD2 (7 bases). Germline CDR1 and CDR2: MNHNS and SASEGT. This CDR3 contains 17 residues. V was cut by 0 bases and J by 2 bases, with 11 bases left in between.

This clone was detected only a few times. The V and J genes are TRBV27 and TRBJ1-1; tentatively, D is TRBD1 (6 bases). The ends were cut back, 2 bases at V and 3 bases at J, with 13 bases in the middle. Germline V gene data show CDR1 as MNHEY and CDR2 as SMNVEV (reference sequence). The CDR3 spans 15 residues. For the CDR3, the DNA is TGTGCCAGCAGTTTAAGGGGACACGGTGACACTGAAGCTTTCTTT. The encoded protein is CASSLRGHGDTEAFF.

The sample holds one count of this clone. This rearrangement joins TRBV5-1 to TRBJ1-2; D remains ambiguous. The V end lost 0 bases, the J end lost 6 bases, and 9 bases lay between the germline ends. The CDR3 length is 13 residues. CDR1 and CDR2 from the germline V gene are SGHRS and YFSETQ. The CDR3 is CASSLGGSHGYTF. The CDR3 DNA reads TGCGCCAGCAGCTTGGGCGGGTCGCATGGCTACACCTTC.

For this clone: In the same sample, other DNA sequences code for this CDR3. This chain links TRBV20-1 with TRBJ2-5; D not resolved. Trimming stripped 6 bases from V and 5 bases from J, with 7 bases between. The germline V gene has CDR1 DFQATT and CDR2 SNEGSKA (reference sequence). This CDR3 spans 10 amino acids. The CDR3 loop is CSALRETQYF. CDR3 DNA sequence: TGCAGTGCCCTACGCGAGACCCAGTACTTC.